These T cell receptor beta chains were read from a single sample in a study of blood T cell repertoires in COVID-19. Here immunoSEQ multiplex PCR was the method, and the copy in TCRdb shows in-frame clones only, minus some. Found here are about 55,000 clones, around 90% of them singletons; the top ten hold 3% to 4.5%. Sequencing used peripheral blood. All receptors come from a man aged 40-50 years with COVID-19, enrolled during active disease. The conserved cysteine and the conserved F or W are not part of the CDR3 here. Each record gives: D gene, clone size, V gene, J gene, CDR3 protein. The D gene is left open where the match is weak. Clone size is stated in some rows and not others, as once, few, many or a class when expanded.

-	once	TRBV5-4	TRBJ1-6	ASSSGLSNSPLH
TRBD1	once	TRBV6-2/TRBV6-3	TRBJ2-7	ASSLQGAGYEQY
-	-	TRBV19	TRBJ1-5	ASSISRGSNQPQH
-	once	TRBV7-9	TRBJ1-4	ASSFATNEKLF
TRBD1	-	TRBV6-4	TRBJ1-2	ASSEEQGAWGYT
-	-	TRBV5-1	TRBJ2-1	ASRPGGSYNEQF
TRBD2	-	TRBV13	TRBJ2-3	ASSLSGSGAADTQY
TRBD1	-	TRBV4-1	TRBJ2-7	ASSQGDSTYEQY
TRBD1	-	TRBV12-3/TRBV12-4	TRBJ2-4	ASSSGTGQY
TRBD1	-	TRBV20-1	TRBJ2-7	SASHSSGTGALSSYEQY
-	-	TRBV4-1	TRBJ1-1	ASSQDQSGVYTEAF
TRBD2	-	TRBV5-1	TRBJ2-1	ASSLRTSGSPRGEQF
TRBD1	few	TRBV5-4	TRBJ2-3	ASSFRGPDTQY
TRBD1	-	TRBV19	TRBJ2-7	ASSIGTGSYEQY
TRBD1	-	TRBV24-1	TRBJ1-5	ATSDPPQDRGRGQPQH
-	-	TRBV21-1	TRBJ1-4	ASSWGGIECEKLF
-	-	TRBV2	TRBJ2-7	ASGRESYEQY
-	-	TRBV5-1	TRBJ2-1	ASSLWAEIYNEQF
-	-	TRBV14	TRBJ1-2	ASSPGNLYGYT
-	once	TRBV30	TRBJ2-5	AWSVMELGTQY
TRBD1	once	TRBV18	TRBJ2-3	ASSPGTGRTDTQY
TRBD1	-	TRBV7-8	TRBJ1-2	ASSLQGADGYT
-	-	TRBV5-1	TRBJ2-7	ASSPDRVYYEQY
-	-	TRBV19	TRBJ1-4	ASSIGGSYEKLF
-	-	TRBV5-1	TRBJ1-3	ASSLNRLGLSSGNTIY
TRBD1	-	TRBV28	TRBJ2-3	ASTNKLEPDRLDHTDTQY
TRBD2	few	TRBV11-3	TRBJ2-7	ASSLGAGGPIYEQY
-	-	TRBV11-2	TRBJ2-7	ASSHYRGGKSYEQY
TRBD2	-	TRBV12-3/TRBV12-4	TRBJ2-7	AMRGGYEQY
TRBD2	-	TRBV3-1/TRBV3-2	TRBJ2-1	ASSQLWTSSNEQF
-	-	TRBV19	TRBJ2-3	ASSRSGSTDTQY
TRBD2	-	TRBV7-9	TRBJ2-1	ASSWGGLAGSYNEQF
TRBD2	-	TRBV2	TRBJ2-1	ASTGTSGSNEQF
TRBD1	-	TRBV28	TRBJ1-2	ASSDPGQGASGYT
TRBD1	once	TRBV24-1	TRBJ2-3	ATSDWSTGGRDTQY
TRBD1	-	TRBV19	TRBJ2-3	ATGQGGSTDTQY
TRBD1	-	TRBV14	TRBJ1-2	ASSGRTGAVSGYT
TRBD1	-	TRBV15	TRBJ1-2	ATSPRTGGFGYT
TRBD1	-	TRBV3-1/TRBV3-2	TRBJ2-7	ASSQDRGLGEQY
TRBD1	-	TRBV3-1/TRBV3-2	TRBJ2-2	ASSPGGGTGELF
-	-	TRBV21-1	TRBJ2-1	ASSKGLAGKNRKGGNEQF
TRBD2	-	TRBV4-1	TRBJ2-7	ASSQEIPWGGKQY
TRBD2	-	TRBV7-3	TRBJ2-1	ASSSEGREGEEQF
-	-	TRBV2	TRBJ1-2	ASSRDSGYGYT
-	-	TRBV25-1	TRBJ2-1	ASSVWGPQNEQF
-	-	TRBV7-2	TRBJ2-7	ASSSIGEQY
TRBD2	-	TRBV7-9	TRBJ2-1	ASSSPTSGPYNEQF
-	-	TRBV10-3	TRBJ1-5	AISDSLPQPQH
-	-	TRBV5-1	TRBJ2-3	ASSWLPYTDTQY
-	-	TRBV30	TRBJ1-1	AWSVRRDTEAF
TRBD1	-	TRBV9	TRBJ1-1	ASSAGQANTEAF
TRBD1	-	TRBV6-1	TRBJ1-1	ASSPGGWEAF
TRBD1	-	TRBV15	TRBJ1-5	ATMLGGEPNQPQH
TRBD2	-	TRBV19	TRBJ2-3	ASRPLAGGTDTQY
TRBD2	few	TRBV2	TRBJ2-3	ASSYLAGGTDTQY